This T cell receptor (beta chain) was profiled in a study of T cells after yellow fever vaccination. Germline-derived CDR1 and CDR2 are SGHAT and FQNNGV. This CDR3 comprises 15 residues. The germline V and J ends were trimmed by 5 bases and 3 bases, with 14 bases remaining between them. TCRdb processed the 5' RACE reads anew with MiXCR; each CDR3 protein has one entry. The data hold around 260,000 distinct CDR3 sequences, with around 5.2% observed a single time. The specimen comprised CD4+ T cells sorted from PBMCs, sampled on the day of the yellow fever booster vaccination. This sequence joins TRBV11-2 and TRBJ1-5; D gene uncertain. The receptor was derived from a man aged 18 to 29 who received the YFV17D yellow fever vaccine. As DNA, the CDR3 is TGTGCCAGCAGCCCCAGTCTGGGTTCCAATCAGCCCCAGCATTTT. Translation: CASSPSLGSNQPQHF.